This section outlines one TCR beta chain sequence together with its context. This entry is derived from a study of blood T cell repertoires in COVID-19. The overall study: Acute-phase and convalescent COVID-19 samples originated in the United States, Italy and Spain. The analysed material was cDNA or gDNA that came from T cells, B-cell-depleted T cells, or PBMCs.

Trimming stripped 3 bases from V and 7 bases from J, with 18 bases between. Per germline, CDR1 DFQATT and CDR2 SNEGSKA (reference sequence). This CDR3 spans 14 amino acids. Authors' processing steps: The authors estimated nucleated cell counts from reference gene primer amplification. Assay: immunoSEQ multiplex PCR; the TCRdb copy retains only in-frame clones and omits some. Clone size and V and J calls were adopted from that table, with D and trimming inferred from the DNA. The sample yields tens of thousands of clones, about 90% seen once. The chain is built from TRBV20-1 and TRBJ2-5; weak D call: TRBD1 (6 bases). This clonotype was obtained from a man between 45 and 60 years old with active COVID-19. The sequencing input was peripheral blood. CDR3 nucleotide sequence: TGCAGTGCTAGTAACAGGGCCCTGCATGTGACCCAGTACTTC. This translates into CSASNRALHVTQYF.